This T cell receptor (beta chain) appears in the sequencing data of a study of T-cell reconstitution after alpha-beta-depleted transplantation in children. Study conclusions and caveats: At day 60, the high TCRbeta diversity found in some patients originated from recipient T cells and thymic progenitors that had survived. One year after transplant, T-cell counts and diversity came mostly from newly produced T cells. Reported findings indicate that, about two months after transplant, alpha-beta T cells came from several hundred expanded clones, which were derived from non-depleted graft cells.

Unique molecular identifiers tagged the TCRbeta library. TCRdb called the PCR reads again in MiXCR, with one record for every CDR3 protein. The sample lists more than 400,000 distinct CDR3 sequences; 43% were seen once. This clonotype was found a few times. Antigen: not known. Germline loops: CDR1 MGHDK, CDR2 SYGVNS. The junction had 6 bases not matched to a gene; V was cut back by 5 bases and J by 6 bases. The CDR3 extends over 13 amino acids. Sequenced material: PBMCs, taken before TCRalphabeta/CD19-depleted stem cell transplant. The chain links TRBV25-1 to TRBJ2-5; 7 bases map to TRBD1. This clonotype originated in a girl aged 2-10 years with aplastic anemia, due to receive a stem cell transplant. The CDR3 bases are TGTGCCAGCAGTCCAGGGGGATTGAAGACCCAGTACTTC. Its protein product is CASSPGGLKTQYF.